This T cell receptor beta chain originates from a study of glioma-infiltrating T cells. TCR alpha and beta CDR3 regions were amplified from RNA using iRepertoire nested multiplex PCR. MiXCR, applied by TCRdb to the multiplex PCR reads, yields one record per CDR3 protein. The table has some 99,000 distinct CDR3 sequences, under 30% seen once. The CDR3 runs to 16 residues. V lost 6 bases and J 0 bases, leaving 17 bases between the germline ends. Germline V gene lookup returns CDR1 DFQATT and CDR2 SNEGSKA (reference sequence). This clonotype was observed at least ten times. Input material: glioma tissue, nonneoplastic brain tissue, or PBMCs (not recorded which). The J gene is TRBJ1-4, the V gene TRBV20-1; D ambiguous. The sequence derives from a human donor with low-grade glioma or glioblastoma, undergoing nonglioma brain surgery, or in good health (not recorded which). CDR3 loop: CSASGPDRATNEKLFF. CDR3 nucleotides: TGCAGTGCCTCTGGACCGGATCGCGCAACTAATGAAAAACTGTTTTTT.